Below, 20 T cell receptor beta chains from the same sample are listed, as sequenced in a study of T-cell memory formation after mild COVID-19. TCRdb passed the 5' RACE reads through MiXCR, listing each CDR3 protein once. Of hundreds of thousands of distinct CDR3 sequences in the sample, about 22% are singletons; the top ten hold approximately 8%. Sequenced material: PBMCs or a T cell subset sorted from them (not recorded which). The receptors were gathered from an adult woman who had mild COVID-19 (a few samples of this study predate the infection). Cell type and time point are not known.

This clonotype was detected once. The V gene is TRBV6-5, the J gene TRBJ1-2, with 7 bases matching TRBD1. Germline V gene lookup returns CDR1 MNHEY and CDR2 SVGAGI. The junction had 12 bases not matched to a gene; V was cut back by 8 bases and J by 12 bases. The CDR3 totals 12 residues. CDR3 sequence: CASSPDRRVNTF. CDR3 sequence (DNA): TGTGCCAGCTCTCCGGACAGGCGGGTTAACACCTTC.

This clonotype was detected many times. The chain combines TRBV6-5 with TRBJ2-1, with TRBD2 as a possible D gene (5 bases). The CDR3 is 12 amino acids. Germline V CDR1 and CDR2: MNHEY, SVGAGI. The V end was cut by 4 bases, the J end by 6 bases, with 7 bases between. The CDR3 loop reads CASSLSGNEQFF. The DNA for the CDR3 is TGTGCCAGCAGTTTGAGCGGCAATGAGCAGTTCTTC.

The chain has TRBV5-1 and TRBJ2-7; perhaps TRBD1 as D (6 bases). This CDR3 comprises 15 residues. CDR1 SGHRS and CDR2 YFSETQ come from the germline V gene. The germline V and J ends were trimmed by 4 bases and 2 bases, with 16 bases remaining between them. This CDR3 reads CASSPNPGQTYEQYF. In DNA form, the CDR3 reads TGCGCCAGCAGCCCCAACCCGGGACAAACCTACGAGCAGTACTTC.

The sample holds a few counts of this clonotype. The chain is built from TRBV29-1 and TRBJ1-2; the D gene is possibly TRBD1 (6 bases). Germline V lookup: CDR1 SQVTM, CDR2 ANQGSEA. The CDR3 is 10 residues long. The V end lost 5 bases, the J end lost 7 bases, and 8 bases lay between the germline ends. CDR3 protein: CSVFRGGYTF. In nucleotides, the CDR3 is TGCAGCGTTTTCAGGGGTGGCTACACCTTC. Drawing the rest from reference TRBV29-1 and TRBJ1-2, the complete variable domain is SAVISQKPSRDICQRGTSLTIQCQVDSQVTMMFWYRQQPGQSLTLIATANQGSEATYESGFVIDKFPISRPNLTFSTLTVSNMSPEDSSIYLCSVFRGGYTFGSGTRLTVV.

The chain is built from TRBV12-3 or TRBV12-4 and TRBJ1-1; weak D call: TRBD1 (5 bases). Trimming left V 1 base short and J 0 bases short, with 12 bases between. There are 16 residues in the CDR3. The CDR3 DNA reads as TGTGCCAGCAGTTTAGGATTACGAGGGGTGAACACTGAAGCTTTCTTT. Its translation is CASSLGLRGVNTEAFF.

The chain links TRBV11-2 to TRBJ2-3, with 11 bases matching TRBD2. Trimming at V came to 2 bases and at J to 3 bases, leaving 7 bases not matched to a gene. The length of the CDR3 is 17 residues. Germline CDR1 and CDR2: SGHAT and FQNNGV. CDR3 residues: CASSLFSSSGRTDTQYF. The DNA of the CDR3 is TGTGCCAGCAGCTTATTTTCGTCTAGCGGGAGGACAGATACGCAGTATTTT.

This clonotype was recorded only once. The chain employs TRBV5-1 and TRBJ1-4; TRBD1 might be the D (6 bases). Trimming removed 4 bases from V and 1 base from J, with 17 bases in between. The germline V gene has CDR1 SGHRS and CDR2 YFSETQ. This CDR3 is built from 17 residues. The CDR3 spells CASSHSRGSQTNEKLFF. DNA of the CDR3: TGCGCCAGCAGCCACTCCAGGGGTTCGCAAACTAATGAAAAACTGTTTTTT. The entire variable domain, with the rest obtained from reference TRBV5-1 and TRBJ1-4, is as follows: KAGVTQTPRYLIKTRGQQVTLSCSPISGHRSVSWYQQTPGQGLQFLFEYFSETQRNKGNFPGRFSGRQFSNSRSEMNVSTLELGDSALYLCASSHSRGSQTNEKLFFGSGTQLSVL.

This clonotype was counted many times. The rearrangement links TRBV7-3 to TRBJ2-2, with 7 bases that match TRBD1. The CDR3 length is 15 residues. V lost 4 bases and J lost 1; bases outside the gene matches: 3. The germline gives CDR1 SGHTA, CDR2 FQGTGA. DNA for the CDR3: TGTGCCAGCAGCTCACAGGGGATGAACACCGGGGAGCTGTTTTTT. Translated: CASSSQGMNTGELFF. Full variable domain (rest looked up from reference TRBV7-3 and TRBJ2-2): GAGVSQTPSNKVTEKGKYVELRCDPISGHTALYWYRQSLGQGPEFLIYFQGTGAADDSGLPNDRFFAVRPEGSVSTLKIQRTERGDSAVYLCASSSQGMNTGELFFGEGSRLTVL.

The chain employs TRBV11-2 and TRBJ2-1, with 8 bases matching TRBD2. This CDR3 spans 16 amino acids. Germline V gene data show CDR1 as SGHAT and CDR2 as FQNNGV. Germline trimming cut 2 bases from V and 6 bases from J; bases unmatched to any gene: 9. CDR3 sequence reads: CASSLLGTSFSNEQFF. The CDR3 DNA reads TGTGCCAGCAGCTTACTCGGGACTAGTTTCAGCAATGAGCAGTTCTTC.

V and J are TRBV2 and TRBJ2-1; D possibly matches TRBD1 or TRBD2 (5 bases each). Germline-derived CDR1 and CDR2 are SNHLY and FYNNEI. The CDR3 extends over 13 amino acids. Trimming shortened V by 6 bases and J by 5 bases, and 11 bases separated the two germline ends. In DNA form, the CDR3 reads TGTGCCAGCAGCGCCGGGACCAACAATGAGCAGTTCTTC. Translating it yields CASSAGTNNEQFF.

This clonotype turned up a few times. V usage is TRBV5-1 and J usage is TRBJ1-2, with TRBD1 matching over 7 bases. From germline, CDR1 is SGHRS and CDR2 YFSETQ. V lost 0 bases to trimming and J lost 8 bases; unmatched junction nucleotides: 10. CDR3 length: 15 residues. CDR3 coding DNA: TGCGCCAGCAGCTTGGAGGGGAGCCAGGGGGAAGGCTACACCTTC. Translating gives CASSLEGSQGEGYTF.

This clonotype was seen a few times. The chain joins TRBV12-3 or TRBV12-4 to TRBJ2-4; D not certain. Deletions cut 4 bases from V and 0 bases from J, with 10 bases between. The length of the CDR3 is 15 residues. CDR3 in amino acids: CASSYSGIAKNIQYF. Here the CDR3 DNA reads TGTGCCAGCAGTTATTCTGGGATAGCCAAAAACATTCAGTACTTC.

This clonotype was detected ten times or more. This chain connects TRBV18 to TRBJ2-7, with 11 bases lining up with TRBD2. The CDR3 runs 16 residues. V shed 2 bases, J shed 4 bases, and the junction held 7 bases outside the gene matches. CDR1 is KGHSH, CDR2 LQKENI, per germline. The CDR3 sequence: CASSPRISGRVYEQYF. The CDR3 DNA sequence: TGTGCCAGCTCACCAAGGATTAGCGGGAGGGTATACGAGCAGTACTTC. Full variable domain (missing parts from reference TRBV18 and TRBJ2-7): NAGVMQNPRHLVRRRGQEARLRCSPMKGHSHVYWYRQLPEEGLKFMVYLQKENIIDESGMPKERFSAEFPKEGPSILRIQQVVRGDSAAYFCASSPRISGRVYEQYFGPGTRLTVT.

CDR3 loop: CSARDMQYSNQPQHF. The DNA for the CDR3 is TGCAGTGCTAGAGATATGCAGTATAGCAATCAGCCCCAGCATTTT. The chain links TRBV20-1 to TRBJ1-5, with D unclear. The CDR3 spans 15 residues. V lost 0 bases to trimming and J lost 0 bases, with 9 bases between them. Germline CDR1 and CDR2: DFQATT and SNEGSKA (reference sequence).

This rearrangement joins TRBV15 to TRBJ1-3; the D is unclear. The CDR3 has 14 residues. Between the trimmed V and J ends, which lost 3 bases and 1 base, there was a span of 7 bases. Germline V lookup: CDR1 LNHNV, CDR2 YYDKDF (reference sequence). The CDR3 nucleotides are TGTGCCACCAGCAGCATGGGGTCTGGAAACACCATATATTTT. Its translation: CATSSMGSGNTIYF.

The chain links TRBV20-1 to TRBJ2-3; D might be TRBD2 (7 bases). Germline V gene data show CDR1 as DFQATT and CDR2 as SNEGSKA (reference sequence). V was shortened by 0 bases and J by 4 bases, with 14 bases between the two germline ends. The CDR3 totals 15 residues. CDR3 loop: CSARDQGGGPDTQYF. The CDR3 region has the DNA TGCAGTGCTAGAGATCAAGGGGGGGGACCAGATACGCAGTATTTT.

This chain connects TRBV7-6 to TRBJ2-1; D tentatively fits TRBD1 or TRBD2 (5 bases each). Between the trimmed V and J ends, which lost 5 bases and 0 bases, there was a span of 17 bases. Germline CDR1 is SGHVS and CDR2 is FNYEAQ. This CDR3 contains 17 residues. In DNA, the CDR3 is TGTGCCAGCAGCCTAGAGCACGGGACGCCCTCCTACAATGAGCAGTTCTTC. Translation gives CASSLEHGTPSYNEQFF.

The chain has TRBV4-3 and TRBJ1-2; D unresolved. Trimming removed 0 bases at V and 4 bases at J, with 9 bases between. The germline gives CDR1 LGHNA, CDR2 YSLEER. This CDR3 is 14 amino acids long. The CDR3 sequence is CASSQDASGYGYTF. The DNA for the CDR3 is TGCGCCAGCAGCCAAGATGCGAGTGGCTATGGCTACACCTTC.

The CDR3 protein is CASSSAPRDSEQYF. The CDR3 DNA follows: TGTGCCAGCAGTTCCGCCCCCCGGGACAGCGAGCAGTACTTC. The V gene is TRBV12-3 or TRBV12-4, the J gene TRBJ2-7, with 7 bases matching TRBD1. V dropped 4 bases and J dropped 6; count of bases not matched to a gene: 9. The CDR3 is 14 residues long.

The chain couples TRBV6-6 to TRBJ1-1; D gene ambiguous. Trimming stripped 5 bases from V and 11 bases from J, with 18 bases between. Per germline, CDR1 MNHNY and CDR2 SVGAGI (reference sequence). The CDR3 is 13 amino acids. CDR3 coding DNA: TGTGCCAGCAGTCCGGACCGCCCCGGCTGGGCTTTCTTT. It codes for CASSPDRPGWAFF.